Listed here are 23 T cell receptor beta chains from one sample, sequenced in a study of blood T cell repertoires in COVID-19. Method: immunoSEQ multiplex PCR; TCRdb's copy keeps in-frame clones and lacks some. The sample lists 70,000 or so clones, 79% occurring once. The material sequenced was peripheral blood. These receptors all come from a human donor in a cohort sampled during active COVID-19.

The V call is TRBV3-1 (or the pseudogene TRBV3-2), the J call TRBJ2-7; 8 bases fit TRBD1. The CDR3 has 14 residues. Germline V gives CDR1 LGHDT, CDR2 YNNKEL (reference sequence). Germline trimming cut 0 bases from V and 6 bases from J; bases unmatched to any gene: 4. The DNA of the CDR3 is TGTGCCAGCAGCCAAGACCCAGGGGGCTCCGAGCAGTACTTC. It encodes CASSQDPGGSEQYF.

The chain combines TRBV10-2 with TRBJ2-4, with D possibly matching TRBD2 (7 bases). The germline V gene has CDR1 WSHSY and CDR2 SAAADI. The CDR3 consists of 18 residues. Trimming left V 1 base short and J 0 bases short, with 16 bases between. CDR3 nucleotide sequence: TGCGCCAGCAGTGAGTTAGGGGGAGGGAGTACAGCCAAAAACATTCAGTACTTC. It encodes CASSELGGGSTAKNIQYF.

V is TRBV6-1 and J is TRBJ1-6; no clear D gene. Deletions cut 2 bases from V and 10 bases from J, with 9 bases between. CDR3 size: 13 residues. Germline V gives CDR1 MNHNS, CDR2 SASEGT. CDR3 residues: CASSEPGNSPLHF. The CDR3 DNA reads TGTGCCAGCAGTGAACCCGGGAACTCACCCCTCCACTTT.

The V gene is TRBV5-8, the J gene TRBJ2-2, with 8 bases matching TRBD2. Germline V lookup: CDR1 SGHTS, CDR2 YDEGEE. With 1 base clipped from V and 7 bases from J, the junction kept 15 bases outside the gene matches. CDR3 length equals 18 residues. As DNA, the CDR3 is TGTGCCAGCAGCTTGTTTTATGGTCCAGCGGGAGAAGTCGGGGAGCTGTTTTTT. Translation: CASSLFYGPAGEVGELFF.

The V gene is TRBV27, the J gene TRBJ1-2, with D perhaps matching TRBD1 (5 bases). This CDR3 comprises 15 residues. CDR1 is MNHEY, CDR2 SMNVEV, per germline (reference sequence). The V end lost 5 bases, the J end lost 0 bases, and 13 bases lay between the germline ends. CDR3 in amino acids: CASSLNRLANYGYTF. In DNA form, the CDR3 reads TGTGCCAGCAGTCTCAACAGGTTGGCTAACTATGGCTACACCTTC.

The rearrangement uses TRBV5-1 and TRBJ2-1, with 8 positions matching TRBD1. The CDR3 totals 15 residues. V lost 4 bases and J lost 5; bases outside the gene matches: 8. CDR1 SGHRS and CDR2 YFSETQ come from the germline V gene. The CDR3 DNA reads TGCGCCAGCAGCGAGGACAGGGAATGGAACAATGAGCAGTTCTTC. This sequence encodes CASSEDREWNNEQFF.

V gene TRBV7-2 combines with J gene TRBJ2-7; no clear D. Germline V gene lookup returns CDR1 SGHTA and CDR2 FQGNSA. Between the trimmed V and J ends, which lost 1 base and 7 bases, there was a span of 17 bases. The CDR3 contains 15 residues. CDR3 region: CASSLGAAPPGEQYF. In DNA form, the CDR3 reads TGTGCCAGCAGCTTAGGGGCAGCCCCCCCCGGAGAGCAGTACTTC.

This chain links TRBV4-1 with TRBJ2-5, with TRBD2 matching over 9 bases. The germline CDR1 and CDR2 sequences are MGHRA and YSYEKL. This CDR3 comprises 18 residues. The junction had 15 bases not matched to a gene; V was cut back by 1 base and J by 6 bases. The CDR3 nucleotides are TGCGCCAGCAGCCAAGGCCTTCTGAGGCGGGAGGGTAAGAAGACCCAGTACTTC. As protein: CASSQGLLRREGKKTQYF.

V is TRBV15 and J is TRBJ2-5, with D unresolved. The length of the CDR3 is 13 residues. Trimming took 7 bases from V and 2 from J, leaving 11 bases between them. Germline V gene data show CDR1 as LNHNV and CDR2 as YYDKDF (reference sequence). The CDR3 here is CATNPRHQETQYF. The CDR3 region has the DNA TGTGCCACCAATCCCAGGCATCAAGAGACCCAGTACTTC.

The DNA for the CDR3 is TGTGCCAGTAATCTCCCCGGACAATCCCACTATGGCTACACCTTC. Its protein is CASNLPGQSHYGYTF. The J gene is TRBJ1-2, the V gene TRBV19; a weak D match, TRBD1 (5 bases). The V gene lost 7 bases and the J gene lost 3 bases, with 18 bases spanning the gap. Germline lookup yields CDR1 LNHDA and CDR2 SQIVND (reference sequence). The CDR3 has 15 amino acids.

This clone was observed once. This sequence joins TRBV5-1 and TRBJ2-7; 7 bases map to TRBD2. The CDR3 spans 14 residues. Germline CDR1 and CDR2: SGHRS and YFSETQ. J gave up 1 base and V 1 base, and 2 bases lay outside the gene matches. This CDR3 is CASSLWGGSYEQYF. In DNA form, the CDR3 reads TGCGCCAGCAGCTTGTGGGGGGGGTCCTACGAGCAGTACTTC.

V is TRBV7-8 and J is TRBJ2-7, with TRBD1 identical over 9 bases. The CDR3 loop spans 15 amino acids. The trim removed 5 bases at V and 1 base at J, leaving 6 bases unmatched. Germline V CDR1 and CDR2: SGHVS, FQNEAQ. CDR3 nucleotides: TGTGCCAGCAGCAAGGGACAGGGTGGATCCTACGAGCAGTACTTC. Amino acids: CASSKGQGGSYEQYF.

DNA for the CDR3: TGTGCCAGCAGCTTGGGGACAGGGAGCACTATTCAGTACTTC. It specifies CASSLGTGSTIQYF. This sequence joins TRBV5-8 and TRBJ2-4, with 8 bases fitting TRBD1. Trimming removed 0 bases from V and 10 bases from J; junction bases left unmatched: 6. In germline, CDR1 is SGHTS, CDR2 YDEGEE. The CDR3 extends over 14 amino acids.

The chain uses TRBV11-2 and TRBJ2-5; 9 bases line up with TRBD1. The germline V gene has CDR1 SGHAT and CDR2 FQNNGV. Trimming took 0 bases from V and 4 from J; bases not matched to a gene: 6. The CDR3 length is 16 residues. For the CDR3, the DNA is TGTGCCAGCAGCTTAGAGGACAGGGGAGGCCGAGAGACCCAGTACTTC. Its translation is CASSLEDRGGRETQYF.

The chain links TRBV2 to TRBJ2-7; D is uncertain. Per the germline V gene, CDR1 is SNHLY and CDR2 is FYNNEI. The germline V and J ends were trimmed by 4 bases and 1 base, with 8 bases remaining between them. CDR3 length equals 13 residues. DNA of the CDR3: TGTGCCAGCAGTGGGGCCAAATCCTACGAGCAGTACTTC. Encoded protein: CASSGAKSYEQYF.

The rearrangement joins TRBV30 to TRBJ1-6; D ambiguous. V lost 0 bases to trimming and J lost 0 bases, with 9 bases between them. The CDR3 runs 16 residues. In germline, CDR1 is GTSNPN, CDR2 SVGIG (reference sequence). CDR3 nucleotides: TGTGCCTGGAGTGTAAGTCTATACTCCTATAATTCACCCCTCCACTTT. Amino acids: CAWSVSLYSYNSPLHF. The full variable domain, in which reference TRBV30 and TRBJ1-6 provide the parts outside the CDR3, is SQTIHQWPATLVQPVGSPLSLECTVEGTSNPNLYWYRQAAGRGLQLLFYSVGIGQISSEVPQNLSASRPQDRQFILSSKKLLLSDSGFYLCAWSVSLYSYNSPLHFGNGTRLTVT.

This clone was counted ten times or more. The chain couples TRBV28 to TRBJ2-5; possibly TRBD1 for D (5 bases). The CDR3 loop spans 16 amino acids. V lost 6 bases and J 4 bases, leaving 21 bases between the germline ends. Germline V gene data show CDR1 as MDHEN and CDR2 as SYDVKM. The CDR3 protein is CASSSTRQNRGETQYF. The CDR3 DNA reads TGTGCCAGCAGCTCCACTCGACAGAACCGAGGAGAGACCCAGTACTTC.

This clone has only one observation. The rearrangement links TRBV27 to TRBJ2-5; 8 bases fit TRBD1. With 4 bases clipped from V and 3 bases from J, the junction kept 13 bases outside the gene matches. The germline gives CDR1 MNHEY, CDR2 SMNVEV (reference sequence). The CDR3 covers 17 residues. Written as DNA, the CDR3 is TGTGCCAGCAGTTCGAAATACAGGGGGTTACAGGAAGAGACCCAGTACTTC. Translated: CASSSKYRGLQEETQYF.

The V gene is TRBV7-2, the J gene TRBJ2-7; D possibly corresponds to TRBD2 (6 bases). Trimming left V 0 bases short and J 0 bases short, with 6 bases between. Germline loops: CDR1 SGHTA, CDR2 FQGNSA. The CDR3 has 14 amino acids. DNA for the CDR3: TGTGCCAGCAGCTTAGCGGGGGGCTCCTACGAGCAGTACTTC. Translated: CASSLAGGSYEQYF. Full variable domain (missing parts from reference TRBV7-2 and TRBJ2-7): GAGVSQSPSNKVTEKGKDVELRCDPISGHTALYWYRQSLGQGLEFLIYFQGNSAPDKSGLPSDRFSAERTGGSVSTLTIQRTQQEDSAVYLCASSLAGGSYEQYFGPGTRLTVT.

This clone was counted ten times or more. The gene calls are TRBV5-4 and TRBJ2-3; tentative D call: TRBD1 (5 bases). CDR3 length: 15 residues. V lost 2 bases to trimming and J lost 1 base, with 11 bases between them. CDR1 and CDR2 from the germline V gene are SGHNT and YYREEE (reference sequence). The CDR3 region is CASSFAREGTDTQYF. The CDR3 region has the DNA TGTGCCAGCAGCTTCGCCAGGGAAGGCACAGATACGCAGTATTTT.

V gene TRBV19 combines with J gene TRBJ2-1; TRBD2 aligns across 11 bases. V lost 1 base and J lost 6; bases outside the gene matches: 8. The germline CDR1 and CDR2 sequences are LNHDA and SQIVND (reference sequence). This CDR3 comprises 17 residues. CDR3 DNA sequence: TGTGCCAGTAGTATAGGTACTAGCGGGAGAAAGATCAATGAGCAGTTCTTC. Protein: CASSIGTSGRKINEQFF.

The rearrangement joins TRBV2 to TRBJ2-7, with D hard to call. This CDR3 has 11 residues. With 7 bases removed from V and 4 bases from J, the gap between germline ends came to 8 bases. The germline V gene encodes CDR1 SNHLY and CDR2 FYNNEI. CDR3 nucleotides: TGTGCCAGCACCTTCTATTACGAGCAGTACTTC. It yields the protein CASTFYYEQYF.

The rearrangement joins TRBV11-2 to TRBJ2-5; the D is unclear. The V end was cut by 0 bases, the J end by 2 bases, with 10 bases between. This CDR3 contains 15 residues. Germline V lookup: CDR1 SGHAT, CDR2 FQNNGV. DNA of the CDR3: TGTGCCAGCAGCTTAGATCCAGGCTGGCAAGAGACCCAGTACTTC. It yields the protein CASSLDPGWQETQYF.